The text below deals with one TCR beta chain. Sequenced by immunoSEQ multiplex PCR; TCRdb stores in-frame clones only, minus some. The data contain tens of thousands of clones, about four fifths of them seen just once; the ten biggest clones take up roughly 15%. With 5 bases clipped from V and 7 bases from J, the junction kept 9 bases outside the gene matches. Germline V gives CDR1 ENHRY, CDR2 SYGVKD. The CDR3 runs 15 residues. The entry originates in a study of Ad26.COV2.S vaccination and SARS-CoV-2 variants. This receptor was identified in a human donor who had recovered from COVID-19. The chain couples TRBV10-3 to TRBJ2-1; 9 bases align to TRBD2. Sample: peripheral blood, taken after recovery from COVID-19. For the CDR3, the DNA is TGTGCCATCAGTAACCTGGGACTAGCCGAGAATGAGCAGTTCTTC. This gives the protein CAISNLGLAENEQFF.